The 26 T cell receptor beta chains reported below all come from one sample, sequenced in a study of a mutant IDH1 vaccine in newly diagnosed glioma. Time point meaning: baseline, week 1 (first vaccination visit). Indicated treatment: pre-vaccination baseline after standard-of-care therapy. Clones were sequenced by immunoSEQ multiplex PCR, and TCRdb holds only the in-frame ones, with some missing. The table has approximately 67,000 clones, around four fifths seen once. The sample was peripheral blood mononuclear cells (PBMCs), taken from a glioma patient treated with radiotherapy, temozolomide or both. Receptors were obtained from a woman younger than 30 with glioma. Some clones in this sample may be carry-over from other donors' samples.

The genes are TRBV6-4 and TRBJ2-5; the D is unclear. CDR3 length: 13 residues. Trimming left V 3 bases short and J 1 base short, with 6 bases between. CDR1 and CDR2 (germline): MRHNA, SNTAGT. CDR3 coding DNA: TGTGCCAGCAGTGAGATGTCCCAAGAGACCCAGTACTTC. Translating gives CASSEMSQETQYF.

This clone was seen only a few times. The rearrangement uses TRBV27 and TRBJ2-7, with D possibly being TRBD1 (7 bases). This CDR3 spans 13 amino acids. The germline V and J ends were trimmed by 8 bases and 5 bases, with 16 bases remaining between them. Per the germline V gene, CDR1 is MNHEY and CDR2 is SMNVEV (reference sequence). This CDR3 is CASRGTVSHEQYF. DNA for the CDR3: TGTGCCAGCCGCGGGACAGTATCGCACGAGCAGTACTTC.

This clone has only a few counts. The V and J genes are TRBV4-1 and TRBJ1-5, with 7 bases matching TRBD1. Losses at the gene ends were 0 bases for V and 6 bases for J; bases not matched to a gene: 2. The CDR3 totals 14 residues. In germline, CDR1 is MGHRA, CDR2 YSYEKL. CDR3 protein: CASSQDRGAQPQHF. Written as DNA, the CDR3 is TGCGCCAGCAGCCAAGACAGGGGGGCTCAGCCCCAGCATTTT.

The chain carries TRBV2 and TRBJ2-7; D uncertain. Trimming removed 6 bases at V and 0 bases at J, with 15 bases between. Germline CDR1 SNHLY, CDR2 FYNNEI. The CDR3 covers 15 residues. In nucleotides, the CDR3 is TGTGCCAGCAGACCCCAAGGCCTTAGCTCCTACGAGCAGTACTTC. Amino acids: CASRPQGLSSYEQYF.

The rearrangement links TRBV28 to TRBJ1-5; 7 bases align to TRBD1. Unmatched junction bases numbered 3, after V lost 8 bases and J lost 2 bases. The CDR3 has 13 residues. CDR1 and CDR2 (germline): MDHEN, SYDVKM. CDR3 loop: CASQGEGNQPQHF. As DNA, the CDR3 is TGTGCCAGCCAGGGGGAAGGCAATCAGCCCCAGCATTTT.

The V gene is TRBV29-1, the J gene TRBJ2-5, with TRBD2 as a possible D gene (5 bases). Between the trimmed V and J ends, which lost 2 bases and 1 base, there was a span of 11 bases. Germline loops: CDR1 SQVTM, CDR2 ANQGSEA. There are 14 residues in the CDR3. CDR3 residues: CSVESWESQETQYF. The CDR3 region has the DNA TGCAGCGTTGAAAGTTGGGAGAGCCAAGAGACCCAGTACTTC. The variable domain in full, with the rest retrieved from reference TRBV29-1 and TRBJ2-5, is SAVISQKPSRDICQRGTSLTIQCQVDSQVTMMFWYRQQPGQSLTLIATANQGSEATYESGFVIDKFPISRPNLTFSTLTVSNMSPEDSSIYLCSVESWESQETQYFGPGTRLLVL.

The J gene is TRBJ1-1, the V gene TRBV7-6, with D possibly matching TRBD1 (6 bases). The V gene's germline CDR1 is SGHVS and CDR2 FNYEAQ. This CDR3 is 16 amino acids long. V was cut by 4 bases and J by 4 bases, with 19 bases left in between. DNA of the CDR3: TGTGCCAGCAGCTCACCCCGAGTAGGGGGGAGCACTGAAGCTTTCTTT. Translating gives CASSSPRVGGSTEAFF.

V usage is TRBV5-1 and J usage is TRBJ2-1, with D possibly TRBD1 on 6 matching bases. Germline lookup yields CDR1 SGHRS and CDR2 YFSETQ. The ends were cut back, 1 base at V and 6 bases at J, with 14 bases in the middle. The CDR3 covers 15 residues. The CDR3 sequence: CASSLNGDTFNEQFF. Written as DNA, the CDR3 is TGCGCCAGCAGCTTGAATGGGGACACCTTCAATGAGCAGTTCTTC.

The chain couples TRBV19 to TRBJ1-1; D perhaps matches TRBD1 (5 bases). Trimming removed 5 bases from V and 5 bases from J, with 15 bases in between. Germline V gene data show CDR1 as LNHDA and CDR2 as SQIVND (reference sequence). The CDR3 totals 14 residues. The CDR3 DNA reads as TGTGCCAGTAGTCCTGCGGGGTGGGGGACTGAAGCTTTCTTT. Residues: CASSPAGWGTEAFF.

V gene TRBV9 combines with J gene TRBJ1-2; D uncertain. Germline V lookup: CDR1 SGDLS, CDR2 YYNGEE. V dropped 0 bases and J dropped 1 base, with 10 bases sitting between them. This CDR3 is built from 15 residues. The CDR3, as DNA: TGTGCCAGCAGCGTAGGGGAAGGGTTTAACTATGGCTACACCTTC. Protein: CASSVGEGFNYGYTF.

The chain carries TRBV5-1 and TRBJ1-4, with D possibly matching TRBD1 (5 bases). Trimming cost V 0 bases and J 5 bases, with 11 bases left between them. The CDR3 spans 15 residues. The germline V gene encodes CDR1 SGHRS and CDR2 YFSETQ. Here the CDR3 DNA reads TGCGCCAGCAGCTTGGGGGGGAACCGCAATGAAAAACTGTTTTTT. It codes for CASSLGGNRNEKLFF.

The CDR3 DNA is TGTGCCAGCAGTGAGATGGGGGGTAGGAGCAATCAGCCCCAGCATTTT. This sequence encodes CASSEMGGRSNQPQHF. The V call is TRBV2, the J call TRBJ1-5, with a tentative D call TRBD1 (5 bases). The CDR3 is 16 amino acids. With 3 bases removed from V and 1 base from J, the gap between germline ends came to 13 bases. The germline CDR1 and CDR2 sequences are SNHLY and FYNNEI.

CDR3 protein: CASSPLGGRANYGYTF. The CDR3 DNA sequence: TGTGCCAGCAGCCCTTTAGGGGGTAGAGCTAACTATGGCTACACCTTC. The rearrangement links TRBV14 to TRBJ1-2; a weak D match, TRBD1 (6 bases). V gave up 4 bases and J gave up 0 bases, with 15 bases separating them. CDR3 length: 16 residues. Germline V CDR1 and CDR2: SGHDN, FVKESK.

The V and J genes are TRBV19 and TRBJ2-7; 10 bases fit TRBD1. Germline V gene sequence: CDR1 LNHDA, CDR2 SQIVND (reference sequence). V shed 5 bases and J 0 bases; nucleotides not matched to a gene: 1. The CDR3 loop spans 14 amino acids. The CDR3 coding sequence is TGTGCCAGTAGTCGGACAGGGGGCTCCTACGAGCAGTACTTC. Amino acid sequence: CASSRTGGSYEQYF.

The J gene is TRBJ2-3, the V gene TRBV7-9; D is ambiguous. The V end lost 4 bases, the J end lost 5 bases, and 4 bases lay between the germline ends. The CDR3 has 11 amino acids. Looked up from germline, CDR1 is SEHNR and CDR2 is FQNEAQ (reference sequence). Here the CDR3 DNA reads TGTGCCAGCAGCTCTCGAGATACGCAGTATTTT. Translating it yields CASSSRDTQYF.

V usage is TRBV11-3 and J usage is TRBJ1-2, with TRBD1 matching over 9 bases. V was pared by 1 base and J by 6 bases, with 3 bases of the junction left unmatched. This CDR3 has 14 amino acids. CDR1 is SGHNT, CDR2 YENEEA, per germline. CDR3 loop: CASSLVTGGDGYTF. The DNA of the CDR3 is TGTGCCAGCAGCTTAGTGACAGGGGGAGATGGCTACACCTTC. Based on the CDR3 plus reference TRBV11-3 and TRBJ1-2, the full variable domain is EAGVVQSPRYKIIEKKQPVAFWCNPISGHNTLYWYLQNLGQGPELLIRYENEEAVDDSQLPKDRFSAERLKGVDSTLKIQPAELGDSAVYLCASSLVTGGDGYTFGSGTRLTVV.

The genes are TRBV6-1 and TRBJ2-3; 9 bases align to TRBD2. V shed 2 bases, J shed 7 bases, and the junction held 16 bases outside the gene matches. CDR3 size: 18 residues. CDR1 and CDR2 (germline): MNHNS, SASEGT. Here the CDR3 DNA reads TGTGCCAGCAGTGAACAGCCGGTTGCGGGAGGGCCTTCTTATACGCAGTATTTT. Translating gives CASSEQPVAGGPSYTQYF.

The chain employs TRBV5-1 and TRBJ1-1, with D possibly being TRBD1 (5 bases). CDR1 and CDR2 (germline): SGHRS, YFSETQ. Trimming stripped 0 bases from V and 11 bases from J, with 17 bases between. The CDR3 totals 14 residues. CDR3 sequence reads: CASSLGLRGQVAFF. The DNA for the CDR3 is TGCGCCAGCAGCTTGGGTTTGAGGGGCCAGGTGGCTTTCTTT.

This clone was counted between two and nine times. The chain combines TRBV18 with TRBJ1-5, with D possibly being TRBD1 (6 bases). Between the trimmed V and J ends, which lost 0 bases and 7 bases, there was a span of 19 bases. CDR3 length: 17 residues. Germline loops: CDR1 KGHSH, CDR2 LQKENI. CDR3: CASSPPKDRRRKQPQHF. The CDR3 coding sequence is TGTGCCAGCTCACCACCCAAAGACAGGAGGAGGAAGCAGCCCCAGCATTTT.

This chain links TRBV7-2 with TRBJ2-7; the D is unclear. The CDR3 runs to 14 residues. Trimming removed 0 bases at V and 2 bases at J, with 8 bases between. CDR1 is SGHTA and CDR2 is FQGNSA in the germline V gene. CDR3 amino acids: CASSLAPGPYEQYF. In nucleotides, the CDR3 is TGTGCCAGCAGCTTAGCGCCCGGGCCCTACGAGCAGTACTTC.

CDR3 region: CASRVRGSSTYEQYF. The DNA of the CDR3 is TGCGCCAGCAGAGTAAGAGGCAGCAGTACTTACGAGCAGTACTTC. The chain recombines TRBV5-1 with TRBJ2-7; D is unresolved. The germline CDR1 and CDR2 sequences are SGHRS and YFSETQ. The CDR3 is 15 amino acids. The V and J ends lost 5 bases and 4 bases respectively, with 19 bases between them.

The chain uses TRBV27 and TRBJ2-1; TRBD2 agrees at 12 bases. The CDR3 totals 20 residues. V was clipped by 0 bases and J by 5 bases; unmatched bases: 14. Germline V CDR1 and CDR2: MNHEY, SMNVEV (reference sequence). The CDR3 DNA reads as TGTGCCAGCAGTTTATCGCCTATGCCTGTTCTAGCGGGAGGGCACAATGAGCAGTTCTTC. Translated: CASSLSPMPVLAGGHNEQFF.

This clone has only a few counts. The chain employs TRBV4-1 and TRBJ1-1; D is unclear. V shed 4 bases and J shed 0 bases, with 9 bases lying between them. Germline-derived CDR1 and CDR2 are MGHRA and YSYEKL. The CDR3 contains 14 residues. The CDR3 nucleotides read TGCGCCAGCAGCCTTCGACCCCTGAACACTGAAGCTTTCTTT. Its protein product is CASSLRPLNTEAFF.

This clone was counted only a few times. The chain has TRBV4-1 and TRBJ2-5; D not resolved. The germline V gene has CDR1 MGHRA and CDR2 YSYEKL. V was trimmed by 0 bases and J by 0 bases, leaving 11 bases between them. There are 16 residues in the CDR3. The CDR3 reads CASSQERALHQETQYF. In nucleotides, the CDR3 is TGCGCCAGCAGCCAAGAGCGTGCACTGCACCAAGAGACCCAGTACTTC.

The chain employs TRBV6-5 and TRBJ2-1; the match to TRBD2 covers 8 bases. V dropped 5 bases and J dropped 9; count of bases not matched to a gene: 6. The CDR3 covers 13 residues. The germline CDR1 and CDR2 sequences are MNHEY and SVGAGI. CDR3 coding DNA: TGTGCCAGCAGTCAGGGCCGGGAGGGTGAGCAGTTCTTC. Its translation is CASSQGREGEQFF.

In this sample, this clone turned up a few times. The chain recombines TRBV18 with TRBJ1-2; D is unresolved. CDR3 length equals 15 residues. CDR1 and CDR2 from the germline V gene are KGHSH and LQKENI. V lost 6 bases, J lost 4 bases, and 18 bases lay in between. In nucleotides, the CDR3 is TGTGCCAGCTCTCGTGACGAGGGCAGCTTCTATGGCTACACCTTC. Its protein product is CASSRDEGSFYGYTF.